This T cell receptor beta chain was identified in a study of T cell repertoires and HLA-DP antigens. CDR3 length equals 13 residues. CDR1 is SQVTM and CDR2 is ANQGSEA in the germline V gene. The junction had 3 bases not matched to a gene; V was cut back by 7 bases and J by 0 bases. Of note for this clone: No antigen is known for it. Different DNA sequences within this sample yield the same CDR3.

Primers targeted 54 TRBV and 13 TRBJ segments. Repertoires were generated with immunoSEQ multiplex PCR, while TCRdb's copy carries only in-frame clones and drops some. The profile shows 65,000 to 90,000 clones, 80% of them singletons. The receptor was derived from a man aged 60 to 75 in good health and CMV-seronegative. Sample: CD4+ T cells from PBMCs. The chain employs TRBV29-1 and TRBJ2-5; 9 nucleotides line up with TRBD1. The chain's CDR3 is CSAGQGNQETQYF. CDR3 bases: TGCAGCGCCGGACAGGGGAACCAAGAGACCCAGTACTTC.